This T cell receptor beta chain was sequenced for a study of blood T cells in healthy people across ages. Regarding the study as a whole: Observed TCR beta diversity per million T cells went down as age went up. This fall followed a roughly linear course with age. There were more naive CD4+ cells and higher diversity in long-lived donors than in aged donors.

As concerns this clonotype: The antigen is undetermined.

A second PCR of roughly 7 to 11 cycles used a sample-barcoded 5' primer and a J-beta primer mix. TCRdb redid the calling of the 5' RACE reads with MiXCR, one entry per CDR3 protein. The sample yields some 550,000 distinct CDR3 sequences, 45% to 55% seen once. The germline V gene has CDR1 MNHEY and CDR2 SMNVEV (reference sequence). The CDR3 is 13 residues long. Trimming at V came to 5 bases and at J to 7 bases, leaving 5 bases not matched to a gene. This TCR derives from an older man in good health. Sequences were obtained from blood. The genes are TRBV27 and TRBJ2-3; 8 nucleotides match TRBD2. The CDR3 protein is CASSREGRNTQYF. The CDR3 nucleotides are TGTGCCAGCAGTCGGGAGGGCCGGAATACGCAGTATTTT.